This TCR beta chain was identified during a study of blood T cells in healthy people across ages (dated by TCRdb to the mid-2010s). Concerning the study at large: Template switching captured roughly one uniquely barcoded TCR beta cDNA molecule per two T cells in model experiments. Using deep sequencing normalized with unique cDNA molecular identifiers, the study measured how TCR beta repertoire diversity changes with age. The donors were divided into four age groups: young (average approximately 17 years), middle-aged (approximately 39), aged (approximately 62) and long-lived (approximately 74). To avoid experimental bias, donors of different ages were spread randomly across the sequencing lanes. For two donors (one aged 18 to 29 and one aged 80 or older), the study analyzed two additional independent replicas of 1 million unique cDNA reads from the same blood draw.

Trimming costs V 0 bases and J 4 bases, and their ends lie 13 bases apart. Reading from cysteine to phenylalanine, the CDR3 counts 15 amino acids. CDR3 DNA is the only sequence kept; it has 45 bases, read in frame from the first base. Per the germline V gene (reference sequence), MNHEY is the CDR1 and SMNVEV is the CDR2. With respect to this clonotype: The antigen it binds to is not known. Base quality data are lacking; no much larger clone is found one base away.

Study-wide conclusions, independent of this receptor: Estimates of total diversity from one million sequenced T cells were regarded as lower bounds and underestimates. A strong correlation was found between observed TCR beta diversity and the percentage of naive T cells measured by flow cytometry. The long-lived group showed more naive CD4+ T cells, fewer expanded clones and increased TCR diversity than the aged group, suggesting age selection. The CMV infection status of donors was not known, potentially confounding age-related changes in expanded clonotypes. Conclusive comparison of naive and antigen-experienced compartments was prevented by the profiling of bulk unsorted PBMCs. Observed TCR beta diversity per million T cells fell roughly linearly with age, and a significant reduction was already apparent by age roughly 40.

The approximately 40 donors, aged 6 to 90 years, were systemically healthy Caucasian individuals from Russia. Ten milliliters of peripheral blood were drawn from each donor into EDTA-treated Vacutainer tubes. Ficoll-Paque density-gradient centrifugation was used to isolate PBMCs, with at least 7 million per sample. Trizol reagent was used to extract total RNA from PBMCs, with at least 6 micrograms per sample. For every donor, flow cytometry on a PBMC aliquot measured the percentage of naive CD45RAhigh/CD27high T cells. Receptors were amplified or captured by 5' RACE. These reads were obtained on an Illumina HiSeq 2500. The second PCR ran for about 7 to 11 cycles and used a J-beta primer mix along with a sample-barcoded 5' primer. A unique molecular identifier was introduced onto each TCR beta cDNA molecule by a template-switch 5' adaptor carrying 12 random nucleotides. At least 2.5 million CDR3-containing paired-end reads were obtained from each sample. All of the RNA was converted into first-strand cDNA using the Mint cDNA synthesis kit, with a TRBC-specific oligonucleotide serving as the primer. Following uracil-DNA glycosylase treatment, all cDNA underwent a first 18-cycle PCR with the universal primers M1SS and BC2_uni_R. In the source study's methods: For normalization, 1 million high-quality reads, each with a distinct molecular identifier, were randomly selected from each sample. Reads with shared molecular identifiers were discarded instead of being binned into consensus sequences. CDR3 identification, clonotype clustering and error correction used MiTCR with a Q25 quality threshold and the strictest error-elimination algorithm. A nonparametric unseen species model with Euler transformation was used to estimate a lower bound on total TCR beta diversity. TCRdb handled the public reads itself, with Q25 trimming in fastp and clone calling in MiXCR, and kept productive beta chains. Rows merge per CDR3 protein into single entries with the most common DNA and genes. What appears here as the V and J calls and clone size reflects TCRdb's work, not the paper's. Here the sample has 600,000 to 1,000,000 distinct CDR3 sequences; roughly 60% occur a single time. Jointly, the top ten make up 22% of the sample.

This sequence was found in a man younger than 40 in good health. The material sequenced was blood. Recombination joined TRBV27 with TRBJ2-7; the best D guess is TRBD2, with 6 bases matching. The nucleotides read TGTGCCAGCAGTTTATCGCTTGGGGGGAGTTACGAGCAGTACTTC. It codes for CASSLSLGGSYEQYF.